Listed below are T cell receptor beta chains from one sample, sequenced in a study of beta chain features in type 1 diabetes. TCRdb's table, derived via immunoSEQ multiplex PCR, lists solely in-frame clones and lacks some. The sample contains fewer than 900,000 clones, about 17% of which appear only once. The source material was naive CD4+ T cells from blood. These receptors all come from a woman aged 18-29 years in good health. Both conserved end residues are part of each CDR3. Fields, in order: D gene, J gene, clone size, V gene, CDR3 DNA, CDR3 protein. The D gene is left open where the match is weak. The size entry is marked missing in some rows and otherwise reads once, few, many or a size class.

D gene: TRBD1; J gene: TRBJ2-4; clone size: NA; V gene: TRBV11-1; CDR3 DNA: TGTGCCAGCAGCCCCCGGGACAGGGGGCATGGCAAAAACATTCAGTACTTC; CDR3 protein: CASSPRDRGHGKNIQYF
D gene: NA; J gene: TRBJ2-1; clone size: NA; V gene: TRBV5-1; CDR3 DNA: TGCGCCAGCAGCTTGGGACGGCAAACTTACAATGAGCAGTTCTTC; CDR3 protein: CASSLGRQTYNEQFF
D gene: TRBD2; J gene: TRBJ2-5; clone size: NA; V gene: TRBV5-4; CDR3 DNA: TGTGCCAGCAGGCGGACTGGTAGCGGGAGGGTCCTCCAAGAGACCCAGTACTTC; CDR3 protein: CASRRTGSGRVLQETQYF
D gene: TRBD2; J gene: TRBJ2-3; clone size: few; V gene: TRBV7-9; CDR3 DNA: TGTGCCAGCAGCTCAATAAGGACTAGCGGGATTAGCACAGATACGCAGTATTTT; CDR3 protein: CASSSIRTSGISTDTQYF
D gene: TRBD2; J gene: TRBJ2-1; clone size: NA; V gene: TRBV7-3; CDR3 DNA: TGTGCCAGCAGCACCCGAGGGCTAGCGGGTTTTCACAATGAGCAGTTCTTC; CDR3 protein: CASSTRGLAGFHNEQFF
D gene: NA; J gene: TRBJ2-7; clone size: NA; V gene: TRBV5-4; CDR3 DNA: TGTGCCAGCAGCTTGGACACCGCCTACGAGCAGTACTTC; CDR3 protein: CASSLDTAYEQYF
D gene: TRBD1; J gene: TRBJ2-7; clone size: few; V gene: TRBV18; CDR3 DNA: TGTGCCAGCTCGGCCGGGACAGACTACGAGCAGTACTTC; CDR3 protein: CASSAGTDYEQYF
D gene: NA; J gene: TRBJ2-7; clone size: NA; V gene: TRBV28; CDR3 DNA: TGTGCCAGCAGTACACCGGGACTCGACTACGAGCAGTACTTC; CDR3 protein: CASSTPGLDYEQYF
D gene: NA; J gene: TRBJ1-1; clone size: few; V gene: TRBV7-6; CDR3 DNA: TGTGCCAGCAGCTTAGAAGTAGGGCAGAAAGCTTTCTTT; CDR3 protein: CASSLEVGQKAFF
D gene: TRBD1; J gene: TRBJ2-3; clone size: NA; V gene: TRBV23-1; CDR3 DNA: TGCGCCAGCTTGGGACAGTCAACCGGCGCAGATACGCAGTATTTT; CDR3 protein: CASLGQSTGADTQYF
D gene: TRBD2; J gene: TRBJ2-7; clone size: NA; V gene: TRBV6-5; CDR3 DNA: TGTGCCAGCAGTTATACTAGGACTAGCGGTTCCTACGAGCAGTACTTC; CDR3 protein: CASSYTRTSGSYEQYF
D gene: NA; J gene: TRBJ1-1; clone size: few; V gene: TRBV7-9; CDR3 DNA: TGTGCCAGCAGCCTCAGGGGCTCGATGAACACTGAAGCTTTCTTT; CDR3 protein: CASSLRGSMNTEAFF
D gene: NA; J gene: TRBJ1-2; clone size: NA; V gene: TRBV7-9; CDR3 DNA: TGTGCCAGCAGACCTACGGGGTCAGGCTATGGCTACACCTTC; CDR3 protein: CASRPTGSGYGYTF
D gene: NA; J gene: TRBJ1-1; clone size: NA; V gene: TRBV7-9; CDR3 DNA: TGTGCCAGCAGCTTAGCTGGCGGGGGCTCGTTGAACACTGAAGCTTTCTTT; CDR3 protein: CASSLAGGGSLNTEAFF
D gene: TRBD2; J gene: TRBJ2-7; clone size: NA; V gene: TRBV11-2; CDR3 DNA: TGTGCCAGCAGCTTATTTCGCGGACTAGTTTGGAACGAGCAGTACTTC; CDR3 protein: CASSLFRGLVWNEQYF
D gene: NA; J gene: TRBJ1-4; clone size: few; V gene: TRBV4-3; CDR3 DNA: TGCGCCAGCAGCCGGAGTGCAACTAATGAAAAACTGTTTTTT; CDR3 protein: CASSRSATNEKLFF
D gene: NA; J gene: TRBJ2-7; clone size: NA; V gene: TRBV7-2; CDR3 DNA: TGTGCCAGCAGCCGCCTACAGGGTATGCCCTACGAGCAGTACTTC; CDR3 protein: CASSRLQGMPYEQYF
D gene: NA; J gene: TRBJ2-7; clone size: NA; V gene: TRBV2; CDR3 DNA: TGTGCCAGCAACGGCGATTCCCCCGAGCAGTACTTC; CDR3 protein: CASNGDSPEQYF
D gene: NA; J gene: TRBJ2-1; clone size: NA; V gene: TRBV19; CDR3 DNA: TGTGCCAGTAGTATGATGGAAACGCAGTTCTTC; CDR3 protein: CASSMMETQFF
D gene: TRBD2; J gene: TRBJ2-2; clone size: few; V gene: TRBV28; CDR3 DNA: TGTGCCACCACCATTATTGGTGGGAGGGGTACCGGGGAGCTGTTTTTT; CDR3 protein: CATTIIGGRGTGELFF
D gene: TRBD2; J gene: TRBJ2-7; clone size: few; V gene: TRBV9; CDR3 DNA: TGTGCCAGCAGCGTACGACTAGCGGGACCCGGCGAGCAGTACTTC; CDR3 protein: CASSVRLAGPGEQYF
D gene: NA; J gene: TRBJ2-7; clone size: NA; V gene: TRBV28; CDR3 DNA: TGTGCCAGCAGTTTACAACAGTACTCCTACGAGCAGTACTTC; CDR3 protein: CASSLQQYSYEQYF
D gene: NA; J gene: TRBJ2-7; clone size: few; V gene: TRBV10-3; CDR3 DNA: TGTGCCATCAGCCGAGGTGGGCAGACCTACGAGCAGTACTTC; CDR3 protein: CAISRGGQTYEQYF
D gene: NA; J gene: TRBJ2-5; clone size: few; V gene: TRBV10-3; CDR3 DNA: TGTGCCATCGGCTCATCCCGACGACAGGCCTCCCAAGAGACCCAGTACTTC; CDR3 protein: CAIGSSRRQASQETQYF
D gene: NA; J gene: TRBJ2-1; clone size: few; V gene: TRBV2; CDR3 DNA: TGTGCCAGCAGTGACACCCTCGACAATGAGCAGTTCTTC; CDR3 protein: CASSDTLDNEQFF
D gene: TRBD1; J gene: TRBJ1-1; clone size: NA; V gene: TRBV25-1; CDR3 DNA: TGTGCCAGCAGAGGACAGGGGGCAACTGAAGCTTTCTTT; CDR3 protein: CASRGQGATEAFF
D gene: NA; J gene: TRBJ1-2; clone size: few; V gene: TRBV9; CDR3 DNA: TGTGCCAGCAGCGTAGACCCCCAAGGGACTGGCTATGGCTACACCTTC; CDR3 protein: CASSVDPQGTGYGYTF
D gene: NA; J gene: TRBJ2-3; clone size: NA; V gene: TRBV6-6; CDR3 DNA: TGTGCCAGCAGTTACGGGAACTCAGATACGCAGTATTTT; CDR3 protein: CASSYGNSDTQYF
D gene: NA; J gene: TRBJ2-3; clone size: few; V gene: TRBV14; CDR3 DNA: TGTGCCAGCAGCCAAGATCGGCTGGGGAGGAGGGAAAATACGCAGTATTTT; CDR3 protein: CASSQDRLGRRENTQYF
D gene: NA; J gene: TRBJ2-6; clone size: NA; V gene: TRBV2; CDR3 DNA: TGTGCCAGCAAGGATCAGGGGTACGGGGCCAACGTCCTGACTTTC; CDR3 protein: CASKDQGYGANVLTF
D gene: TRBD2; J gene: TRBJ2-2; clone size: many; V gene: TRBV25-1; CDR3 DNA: TGTGCCAGCAGTGTGACTAGCGGGACCGGGGAGCTGTTTTTT; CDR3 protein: CASSVTSGTGELFF
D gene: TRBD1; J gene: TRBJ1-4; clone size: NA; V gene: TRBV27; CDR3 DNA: TGTGCCAGCAGTTTACGAGGGGGCGGCACGACCATTGAAAAACTGTTTTTT; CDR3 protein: CASSLRGGGTTIEKLFF
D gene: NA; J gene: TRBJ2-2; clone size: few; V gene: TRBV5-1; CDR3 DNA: TGCGCCAGCAAGGGGAACACCGGGGAGCTGTTTTTT; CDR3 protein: CASKGNTGELFF
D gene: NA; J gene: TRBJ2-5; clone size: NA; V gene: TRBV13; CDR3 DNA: TGTGCCAGCAGTATAGGGGGTCCAAGAATCCAGTACTTC; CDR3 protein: CASSIGGPRIQYF